Presented here are 14 T cell receptor beta chains from one specimen sequenced in a study of OX40 agonist ivuxolimab in advanced cancers. Repertoires were generated with immunoSEQ multiplex PCR, while TCRdb's copy carries only in-frame clones and drops some. Of 100,000 to 150,000 clones listed, 85% to 95% are singletons. The sample here was CD4+ or CD8+ T cells sorted from blood, taken in a trial of the OX40 agonist ivuxolimab. The origin of the receptors is an adult with an advanced solid tumor such as melanoma, head and neck, liver or kidney cancer.

The rearrangement links TRBV5-6 to TRBJ2-1; 9 bases fit TRBD1. With 3 bases clipped from V and 2 bases from J, the junction kept 3 bases outside the gene matches. The V gene's germline CDR1 is SGHDT and CDR2 YYEEEE. The CDR3 runs 15 residues. DNA of the CDR3: TGTGCCAGCAGCTGGGGACAGGGAACCTACAATGAGCAGTTCTTC. As protein: CASSWGQGTYNEQFF.

This rearrangement joins TRBV27 to TRBJ1-5; TRBD1 might be the D (6 bases). The germline V gene encodes CDR1 MNHEY and CDR2 SMNVEV (reference sequence). This CDR3 has 15 residues. V lost 4 bases and J 4 bases, leaving 14 bases between the germline ends. The CDR3: CASSSQEGGNQPQHF. The CDR3 DNA follows: TGTGCCAGCAGTTCGCAGGAGGGGGGGAATCAGCCCCAGCATTTT.

This rearrangement joins TRBV7-2 to TRBJ2-3; 9 positions agree with TRBD2. The V segment lost 0 bases and the J segment 1 base; nucleotides outside the gene matches: 8. Germline loops: CDR1 SGHTA, CDR2 FQGNSA. This CDR3 has 18 residues. The CDR3 reads CASSLAPSGISRTDTQYF. DNA of the CDR3: TGTGCCAGCAGCTTAGCCCCTAGCGGGATATCTCGCACAGATACGCAGTATTTT.

This chain joins TRBV5-1 and TRBJ1-3; 9 positions match TRBD1. V shed 4 bases, J shed 4 bases, and the junction held 6 bases outside the gene matches. The CDR3 sequence is 15 residues long. The germline gives CDR1 SGHRS, CDR2 YFSETQ. CDR3 bases: TGCGCCAGCAGCCCACGGACAGGGGAGGGAAACACCATATATTTT. Protein product: CASSPRTGEGNTIYF.

This clone appeared a single time. This chain's CDR3 is CASSLGRPADTQYF. The CDR3 nucleotides read TGTGCCAGCAGCTTAGGGAGGCCGGCAGATACGCAGTATTTT. The chain links TRBV11-3 to TRBJ2-3, with D perhaps TRBD2 (5 bases). Trimming shortened V by 1 base and J by 4 bases, and 9 bases separated the two germline ends. CDR1 SGHNT and CDR2 YENEEA come from the germline V gene. This CDR3 has 14 residues.

The CDR3: CASSPGVDTQYF. In DNA, the CDR3 is TGTGCCAGCAGTCCTGGAGTGGATACGCAGTATTTT. This chain joins TRBV28 and TRBJ2-3; D gene uncertain. Looked up from germline, CDR1 is MDHEN and CDR2 is SYDVKM. Trimming removed 5 bases from V and 6 bases from J, with 9 bases in between. This CDR3 is 12 amino acids long.

The chain carries TRBV6-5 and TRBJ2-7; 15 bases are a match to TRBD2. This CDR3 region has 13 residues. Germline CDR1 and CDR2: MNHEY and SVGAGI. The CDR3 DNA reads TGTGCAGCGGGACTAGCGGGAGGTTTAGAGCAGTACTTC. Translated, it gives CAAGLAGGLEQYF.

The V call is TRBV27, the J call TRBJ2-1; TRBD2 aligns across 14 bases. The junction had 4 bases not matched to a gene; V was cut back by 5 bases and J by 7 bases. Germline-derived CDR1 and CDR2 are MNHEY and SMNVEV (reference sequence). There are 15 residues in the CDR3. CDR3 coding DNA: TGTGCCAGCAGTCCGACTAGCGGGAGGGCGAATGAGCAGTTCTTC. Its protein is CASSPTSGRANEQFF.

The V call is TRBV19, the J call TRBJ1-2, with 7 bases lining up with TRBD1. CDR1 LNHDA and CDR2 SQIVND come from the germline V gene (reference sequence). The CDR3 is 15 amino acids. The trim removed 7 bases at V and 0 bases at J, leaving 8 bases unmatched. The CDR3 sequence is CASKVPGTANYGYTF. The CDR3 nucleotides read TGTGCCAGTAAAGTCCCGGGGACAGCTAACTATGGCTACACCTTC.

The chain combines TRBV7-6 with TRBJ1-1; the match to TRBD1 covers 10 bases. Germline CDR1 is SGHVS and CDR2 is FNYEAQ. This CDR3 has 15 residues. V dropped 5 bases and J dropped 4; count of bases not matched to a gene: 7. CDR3 in amino acids: CASSAGQGFSTEAFF. The CDR3 DNA reads as TGTGCCAGCAGCGCGGGACAGGGGTTTAGCACTGAAGCTTTCTTT.

The chain carries TRBV7-2 and TRBJ2-1; the D is unclear. This CDR3 has 13 residues. The germline V gene encodes CDR1 SGHTA and CDR2 FQGNSA. The germline V and J ends were trimmed by 4 bases and 1 base, with 5 bases remaining between them. This chain's CDR3 is CASSSESYNEQFF. The CDR3 DNA reads TGTGCCAGCAGCTCCGAGTCCTACAATGAGCAGTTCTTC.

This clone was detected only a few times. This chain joins TRBV9 and TRBJ2-6; weak D call: TRBD1 (6 bases). V lost 8 bases and J 2 bases, leaving 17 bases between the germline ends. This CDR3 spans 16 amino acids. Germline lookup yields CDR1 SGDLS and CDR2 YYNGEE. The CDR3 reads CASKGHNLTGANVLTF. As DNA, the CDR3 is TGTGCCAGTAAGGGACATAATCTTACTGGGGCCAACGTCCTGACTTTC.

The V and J genes are TRBV6-5 and TRBJ2-7, with 8 bases fitting TRBD1. The CDR3 is made up of 14 amino acids. Germline V gene lookup returns CDR1 MNHEY and CDR2 SVGAGI. Trimming removed 5 bases from V and 4 bases from J; junction bases left unmatched: 7. CDR3 protein: CASSPRDRTYEQYF. CDR3 coding DNA: TGTGCCAGCAGTCCCCGGGACAGGACGTACGAGCAGTACTTC.

This clone was observed a single time. J is TRBJ1-2 and V is TRBV28; weak D call: TRBD1 (6 bases). The germline CDR1 and CDR2 sequences are MDHEN and SYDVKM. The CDR3 contains 17 residues. Trimming took off 5 bases at V and 3 bases at J, with 22 bases between the two ends. The CDR3 sequence is CASSLGAHQPGDYGYTF. CDR3 sequence (DNA): TGTGCCAGCAGTCTGGGGGCACATCAGCCGGGGGACTATGGCTACACCTTC.